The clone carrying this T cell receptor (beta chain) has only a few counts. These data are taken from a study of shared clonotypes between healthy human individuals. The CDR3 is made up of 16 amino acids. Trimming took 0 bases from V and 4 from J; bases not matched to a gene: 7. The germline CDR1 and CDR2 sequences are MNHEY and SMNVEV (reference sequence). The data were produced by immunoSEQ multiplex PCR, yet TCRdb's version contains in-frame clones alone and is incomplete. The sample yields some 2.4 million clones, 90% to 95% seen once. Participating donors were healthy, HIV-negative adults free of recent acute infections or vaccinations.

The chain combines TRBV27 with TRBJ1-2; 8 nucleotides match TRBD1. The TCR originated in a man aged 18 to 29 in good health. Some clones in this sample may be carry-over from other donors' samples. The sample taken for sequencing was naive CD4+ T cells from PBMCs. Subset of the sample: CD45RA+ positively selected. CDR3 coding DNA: TGTGCCAGCAGTTTATCGTCCTGGGACAGGATCTATGGCTACACCTTC. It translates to CASSLSSWDRIYGYTF.